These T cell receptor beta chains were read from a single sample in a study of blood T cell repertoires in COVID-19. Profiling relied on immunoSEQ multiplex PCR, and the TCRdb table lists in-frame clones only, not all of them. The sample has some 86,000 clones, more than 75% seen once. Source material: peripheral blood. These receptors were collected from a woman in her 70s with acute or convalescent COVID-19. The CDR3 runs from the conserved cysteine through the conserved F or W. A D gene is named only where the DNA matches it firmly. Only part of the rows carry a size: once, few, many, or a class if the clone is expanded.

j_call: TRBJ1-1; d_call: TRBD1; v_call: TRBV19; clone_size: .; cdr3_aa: CASFNRGLRAFF; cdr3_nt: TGTGCCAGCTTTAACAGGGGGCTCCGAGCTTTCTTT
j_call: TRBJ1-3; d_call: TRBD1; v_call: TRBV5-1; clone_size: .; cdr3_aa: CASSLGGTGGSGNTIYF; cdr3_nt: TGCGCCAGCAGCTTGGGGGGGACAGGAGGCTCTGGAAACACCATATATTTT
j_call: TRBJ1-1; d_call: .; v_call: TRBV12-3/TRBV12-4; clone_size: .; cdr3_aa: CASSFGQGDGSFF; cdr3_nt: TGTGCCAGCAGTTTTGGGCAGGGTGATGGTTCTTTCTTT
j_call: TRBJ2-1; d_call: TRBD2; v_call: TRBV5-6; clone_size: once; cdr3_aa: CASSLRTSDVEQFF; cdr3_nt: TGTGCCAGCAGCTTAAGGACTAGCGATGTTGAGCAGTTCTTC
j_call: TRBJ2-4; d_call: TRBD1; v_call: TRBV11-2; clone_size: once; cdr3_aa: CASSLGTTGVYF; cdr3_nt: TGTGCCAGCAGCTTAGGTACGACAGGGGTGTACTTC
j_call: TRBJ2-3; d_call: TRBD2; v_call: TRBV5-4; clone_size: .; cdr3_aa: CASSLSGGGTDTQYF; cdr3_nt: TGTGCCAGCAGCTTGAGCGGGGGTGGCACAGATACGCAGTATTTT
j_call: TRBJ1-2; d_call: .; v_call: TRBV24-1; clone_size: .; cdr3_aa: CATSDRTGSYGYTF; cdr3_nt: TGTGCCACCAGTGATCGCACAGGGAGCTATGGCTACACCTTC
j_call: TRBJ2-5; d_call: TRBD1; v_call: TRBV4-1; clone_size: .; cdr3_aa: CASSQEGTGEKETQYF; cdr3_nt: TGCGCCAGCAGCCAAGAGGGGACAGGGGAAAAAGAGACCCAGTACTTC
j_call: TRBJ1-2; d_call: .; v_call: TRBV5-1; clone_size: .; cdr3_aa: CASSLEGRDIYGYTF; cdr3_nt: TGCGCCAGCAGCTTGGAGGGGAGGGACATCTATGGCTACACCTTC
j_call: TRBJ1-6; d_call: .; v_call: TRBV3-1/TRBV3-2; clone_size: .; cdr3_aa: CASSPIGTASSYNSPLHF; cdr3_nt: TGTGCCAGCAGCCCTATCGGGACTGCGAGCTCCTATAATTCACCCCTCCACTTT
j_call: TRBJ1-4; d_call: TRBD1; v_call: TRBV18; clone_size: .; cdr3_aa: CASSPNVPPPSGTGGGGLREKLFF; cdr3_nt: TGTGCCAGCTCCCCTAACGTCCCGCCGCCGTCCGGGACAGGGGGCGGTGGACTGCGTGAAAAACTGTTTTTT
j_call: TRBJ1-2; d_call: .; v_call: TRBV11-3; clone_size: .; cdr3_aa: CASSLAGVDGYTF; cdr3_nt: TGTGCCAGCAGCTTAGCAGGGGTAGATGGCTACACCTTC
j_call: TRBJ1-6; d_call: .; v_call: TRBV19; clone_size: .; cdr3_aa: CASLQGSSYNSPLHF; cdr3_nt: TGTGCCAGTTTGCAGGGAAGCTCCTATAATTCACCCCTCCACTTT
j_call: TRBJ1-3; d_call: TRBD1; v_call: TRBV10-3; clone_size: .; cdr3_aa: CATDRDPESGNTIYF; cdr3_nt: TGTGCCACCGACAGGGATCCGGAGTCTGGAAACACCATATATTTT
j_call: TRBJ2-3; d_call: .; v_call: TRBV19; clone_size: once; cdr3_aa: CATDKLGGADTQYF; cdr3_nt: TGTGCCACCGATAAACTGGGGGGAGCAGATACGCAGTATTTT
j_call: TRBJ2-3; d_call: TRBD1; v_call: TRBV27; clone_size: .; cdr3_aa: CASSLNRGADTQYF; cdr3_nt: TGTGCCAGCAGTTTAAACAGGGGGGCAGATACGCAGTATTTT
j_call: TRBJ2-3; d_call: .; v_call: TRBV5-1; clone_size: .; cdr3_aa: CASSAGFLPDTQYF; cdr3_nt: TGCGCCAGCAGCGCGGGTTTTCTTCCAGATACGCAGTATTTT
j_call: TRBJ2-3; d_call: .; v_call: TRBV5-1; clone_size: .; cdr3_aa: CASSLLRGSTDTQYF; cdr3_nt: TGCGCCAGCAGCTTGCTCAGGGGATCCACAGATACGCAGTATTTT
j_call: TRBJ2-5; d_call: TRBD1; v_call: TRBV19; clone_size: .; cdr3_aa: CASSPRTGRRETQYF; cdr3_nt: TGTGCCAGTAGTCCCAGGACAGGTCGTAGAGAGACCCAGTACTTC
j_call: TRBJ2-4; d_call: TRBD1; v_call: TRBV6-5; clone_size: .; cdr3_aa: CASSLHRQGADIQYF; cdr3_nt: TGTGCCAGCAGTCTCCACCGACAGGGGGCCGACATTCAGTACTTC
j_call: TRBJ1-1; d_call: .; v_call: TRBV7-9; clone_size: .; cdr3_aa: CASSFAGMNTEAFF; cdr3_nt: TGTGCCAGCAGCTTCGCGGGGATGAACACTGAAGCTTTCTTT
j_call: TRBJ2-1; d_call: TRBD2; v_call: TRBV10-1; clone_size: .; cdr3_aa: CASSPERGGTYNEQFF; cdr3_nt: TGCGCCAGCAGTCCGGAGCGGGGGGGGACCTACAATGAGCAGTTCTTC
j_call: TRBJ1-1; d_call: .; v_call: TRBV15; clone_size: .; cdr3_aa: CATSRGQVDTEAFF; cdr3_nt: TGTGCCACCAGCAGAGGTCAAGTAGACACTGAAGCTTTCTTT
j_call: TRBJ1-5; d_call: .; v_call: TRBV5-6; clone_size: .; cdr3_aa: CASSLGQGTQPQHF; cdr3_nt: TGTGCCAGCAGCTTGGGGCAGGGCACTCAGCCCCAGCATTTT
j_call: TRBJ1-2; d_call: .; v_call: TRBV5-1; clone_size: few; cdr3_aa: CASSSQADYGYTF; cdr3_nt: TGCGCCAGCAGCAGCCAGGCCGACTATGGCTACACCTTC
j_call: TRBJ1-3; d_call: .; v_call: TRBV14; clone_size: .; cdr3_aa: CASSQGARSGNTIYF; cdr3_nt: TGTGCCAGCAGCCAAGGGGCCCGCTCTGGAAACACCATATATTTT
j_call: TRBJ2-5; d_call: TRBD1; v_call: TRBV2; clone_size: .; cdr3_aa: CASFRDSGVGTQYF; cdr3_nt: TGTGCCAGCTTTAGGGACAGTGGAGTAGGGACCCAGTACTTC